The table lists the clone carrying this T cell receptor beta chain with a few counts. Its antigen is undetermined. This specimen belongs to a study of response to subunit inactivated influenza vaccine. Study results and limitations: Few additional T cells are recruited per seasonal influenza vaccination, authors suggested.

TCRdb used MiXCR to reprocess the RT-PCR reads, holding one entry per CDR3 protein. The sample gives hundreds of thousands of distinct CDR3 sequences, 22% of which show up once; 10% to 13% is in the top ten. Germline values: CDR1 LNHDA, CDR2 SQIVND (reference sequence). The CDR3 runs 17 residues. Deletions cut 4 bases from V and 0 bases from J, with 16 bases between. V usage is TRBV19 and J usage is TRBJ1-5; D may be TRBD1 (6 bases). This TCR derives from a man between 45 and 75 years old who received an inactivated influenza vaccine. The sequenced sample was PBMCs from blood, obtained 21 months after vaccination. The chain's CDR3 is CASSKMDRSHSNQPQHF. In DNA form, the CDR3 reads TGTGCCAGTAGTAAAATGGACAGATCCCATAGCAATCAGCCCCAGCATTTT.